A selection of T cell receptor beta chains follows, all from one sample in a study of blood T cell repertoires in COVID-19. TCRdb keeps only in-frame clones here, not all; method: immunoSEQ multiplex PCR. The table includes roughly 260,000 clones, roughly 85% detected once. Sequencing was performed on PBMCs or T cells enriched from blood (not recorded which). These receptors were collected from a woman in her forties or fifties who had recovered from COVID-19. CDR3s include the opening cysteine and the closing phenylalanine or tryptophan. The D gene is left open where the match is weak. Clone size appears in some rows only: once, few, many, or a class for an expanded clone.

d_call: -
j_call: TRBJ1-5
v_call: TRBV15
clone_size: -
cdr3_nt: TGTGCCACCAGCAGGTCGAGCGGGAACAATCAGCCCCAGCATTTT
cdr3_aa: CATSRSSGNNQPQHF

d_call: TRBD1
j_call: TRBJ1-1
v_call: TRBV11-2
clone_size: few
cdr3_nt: TGTGCCAGCAGCTTAATGGGACAGGGTGGGTTCACTGAAGCTTTCTTT
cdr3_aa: CASSLMGQGGFTEAFF

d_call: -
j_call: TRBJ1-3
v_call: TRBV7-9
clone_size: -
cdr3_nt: TGTGCCAGCAGGCGCGGGTCTGCTGGAAACACCATATATTTT
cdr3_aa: CASRRGSAGNTIYF

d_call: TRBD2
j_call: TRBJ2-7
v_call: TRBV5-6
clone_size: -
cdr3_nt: TGTGCCAGCACCTTTGGGGGGGACGACTCCTACGAGCAGTACTTC
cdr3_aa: CASTFGGDDSYEQYF

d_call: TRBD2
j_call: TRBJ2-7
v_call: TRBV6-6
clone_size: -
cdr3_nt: TGTGCCAGCGGTAGCGGGAGCTCCTACGAGCAGTACTTC
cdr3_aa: CASGSGSSYEQYF

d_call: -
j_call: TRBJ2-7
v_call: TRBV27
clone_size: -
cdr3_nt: TGTGCCAGCAGTTTTCACGTGGGTGTCAGGTACGAGCAGTACTTC
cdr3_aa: CASSFHVGVRYEQYF

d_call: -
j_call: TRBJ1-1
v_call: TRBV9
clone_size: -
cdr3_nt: TGTGCCAGCAGCGTAGCGGGACATTCGAACACTGAAGCTTTCTTT
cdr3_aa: CASSVAGHSNTEAFF

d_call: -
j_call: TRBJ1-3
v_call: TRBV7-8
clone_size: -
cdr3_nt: TGTGCCAGCAGCTTAGGGCTCGGGGGGCTAAAAGGAAACACCATATATTTT
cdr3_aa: CASSLGLGGLKGNTIYF

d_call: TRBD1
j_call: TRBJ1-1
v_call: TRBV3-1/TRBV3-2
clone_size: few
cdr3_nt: TGTGCCAGCAGCCCAAATACAGGGGGGAGAGCTTTCTTT
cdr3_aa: CASSPNTGGRAFF

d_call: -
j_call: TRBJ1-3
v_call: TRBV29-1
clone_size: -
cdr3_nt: TGCAGCGTTGTAGGGGCCGGAAACACCATATATTTT
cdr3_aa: CSVVGAGNTIYF

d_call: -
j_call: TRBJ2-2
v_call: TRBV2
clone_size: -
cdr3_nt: TGTGCCAGCAGTGAAGCAGGGGATGTCGGGGAGCTGTTTTTT
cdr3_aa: CASSEAGDVGELFF

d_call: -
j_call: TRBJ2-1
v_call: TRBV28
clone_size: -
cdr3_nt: TGTGCCAGTACACTAGAAAACTCCTACAATGAGCAGTTCTTC
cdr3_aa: CASTLENSYNEQFF

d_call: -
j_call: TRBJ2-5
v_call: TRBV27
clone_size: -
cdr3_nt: TGTGCCAGCAGTTTATCGAGAGAGACCCAGTACTTC
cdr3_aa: CASSLSRETQYF

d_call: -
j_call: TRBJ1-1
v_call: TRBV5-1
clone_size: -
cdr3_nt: TGCGCCAGCAGCTTTGGGGGGGACGAAGCTTTCTTT
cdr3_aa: CASSFGGDEAFF

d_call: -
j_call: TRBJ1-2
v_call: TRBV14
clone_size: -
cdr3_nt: TGTGCCAGCAGCCAATCAGGGAATGGCTACACCTTC
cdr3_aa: CASSQSGNGYTF

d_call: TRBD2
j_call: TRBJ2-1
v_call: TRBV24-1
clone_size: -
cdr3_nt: TGTGCCACCAGTGATTTTGGGGGACTAGCGGGACCGGGCTCCTACAATGAGCAGTTCTTC
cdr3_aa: CATSDFGGLAGPGSYNEQFF

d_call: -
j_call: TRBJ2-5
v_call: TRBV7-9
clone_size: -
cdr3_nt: TGTGCCAGCAGCTTAGCCCCCACTATCACGGAGACCCAGTACTTC
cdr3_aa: CASSLAPTITETQYF

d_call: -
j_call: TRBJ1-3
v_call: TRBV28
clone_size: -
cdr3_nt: TGTGCCAGCAGTTTATCGCTATTTTTTTTAAACACCATATATTTT
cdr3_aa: CASSLSLFFLNTIYF

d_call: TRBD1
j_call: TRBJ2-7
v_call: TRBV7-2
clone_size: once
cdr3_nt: TGTGCCAGCAGCAACCGACAGGGGGCAGGGGAGCAGTACTTC
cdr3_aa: CASSNRQGAGEQYF

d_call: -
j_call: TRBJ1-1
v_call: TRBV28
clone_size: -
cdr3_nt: TGTGCCAGCAACGGCAGGATGAACACTGAAGCTTTCTTT
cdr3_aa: CASNGRMNTEAFF

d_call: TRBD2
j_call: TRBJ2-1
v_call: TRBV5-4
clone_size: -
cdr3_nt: TGTGCCAGCAGCCGGGACTATGACAATGAGCAGTTCTTC
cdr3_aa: CASSRDYDNEQFF

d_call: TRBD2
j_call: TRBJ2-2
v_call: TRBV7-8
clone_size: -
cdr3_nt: TGTGCCAGCAGCTTAGGGGTAGCGGGAGTGGCCGGGGAGCTGTTTTTT
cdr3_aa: CASSLGVAGVAGELFF

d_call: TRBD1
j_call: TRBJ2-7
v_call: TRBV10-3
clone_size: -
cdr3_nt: TGTGCCATCAGAGGGACAGGGACCTACGAGCAGTACTTC
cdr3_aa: CAIRGTGTYEQYF

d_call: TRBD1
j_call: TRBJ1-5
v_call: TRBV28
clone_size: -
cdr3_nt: TGTGCCAGCACCCCAGGGGGAAGCAATCAGCCCCAGCATTTT
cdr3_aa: CASTPGGSNQPQHF

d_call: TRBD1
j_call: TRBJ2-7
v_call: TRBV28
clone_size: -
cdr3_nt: TGTGCCAGCAGTTTGCCGCCAGGGGGCTACGAGCAGTACTTC
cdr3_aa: CASSLPPGGYEQYF

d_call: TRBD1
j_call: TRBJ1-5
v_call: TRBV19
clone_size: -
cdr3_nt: TGTGCCAGTAGTCGGCAACAGGGGCGCAATCAGCCCCAGCATTTT
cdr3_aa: CASSRQQGRNQPQHF